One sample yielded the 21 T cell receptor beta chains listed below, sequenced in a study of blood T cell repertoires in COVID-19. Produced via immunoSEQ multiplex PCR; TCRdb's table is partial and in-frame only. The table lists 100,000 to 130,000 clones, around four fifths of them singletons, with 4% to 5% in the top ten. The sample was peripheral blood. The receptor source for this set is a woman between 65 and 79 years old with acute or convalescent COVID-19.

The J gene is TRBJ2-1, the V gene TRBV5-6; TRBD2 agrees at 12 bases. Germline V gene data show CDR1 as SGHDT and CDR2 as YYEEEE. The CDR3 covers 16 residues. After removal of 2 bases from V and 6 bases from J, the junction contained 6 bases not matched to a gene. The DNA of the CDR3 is TGTGCCAGCAGCTTAGGACTAGCGGGGTGGGGCAATGAGCAGTTCTTC. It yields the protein CASSLGLAGWGNEQFF.

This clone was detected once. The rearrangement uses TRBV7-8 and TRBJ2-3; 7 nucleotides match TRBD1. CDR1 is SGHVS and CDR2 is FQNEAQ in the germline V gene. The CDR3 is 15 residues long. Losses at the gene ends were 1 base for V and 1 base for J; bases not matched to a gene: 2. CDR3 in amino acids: CASSLDRGGTDTQYF. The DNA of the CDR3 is TGTGCCAGCAGCTTAGACAGGGGCGGCACAGATACGCAGTATTTT.

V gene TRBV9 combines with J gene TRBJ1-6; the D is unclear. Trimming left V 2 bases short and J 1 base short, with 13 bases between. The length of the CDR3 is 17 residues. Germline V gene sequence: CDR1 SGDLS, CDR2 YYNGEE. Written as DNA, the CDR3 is TGTGCCAGCAGCGTTATGGAGTTTGCATCCTATAATTCACCCCTCCACTTT. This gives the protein CASSVMEFASYNSPLHF.

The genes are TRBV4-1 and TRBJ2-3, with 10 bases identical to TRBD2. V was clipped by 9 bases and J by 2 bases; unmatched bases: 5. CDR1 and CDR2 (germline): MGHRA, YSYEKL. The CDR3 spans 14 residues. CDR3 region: CASKREGNTDTQYF. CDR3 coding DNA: TGCGCCAGTAAGCGGGAGGGTAACACAGATACGCAGTATTTT.

The CDR3 DNA sequence: TGTGCCAGCAGCTTGACAGGGGGCAATCAGCCCCAGCATTTT. Translation: CASSLTGGNQPQHF. V gene TRBV11-2 combines with J gene TRBJ1-5; 8 nucleotides match TRBD1. V shed 3 bases, J shed 2 bases, and the junction held 0 bases outside the gene matches. The germline CDR1 and CDR2 sequences are SGHAT and FQNNGV. The CDR3 is 14 residues long.

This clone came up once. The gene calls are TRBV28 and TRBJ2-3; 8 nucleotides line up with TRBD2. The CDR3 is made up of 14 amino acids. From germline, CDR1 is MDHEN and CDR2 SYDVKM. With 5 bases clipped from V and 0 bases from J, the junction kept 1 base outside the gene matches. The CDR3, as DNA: TGTGCCAGCAGTCCGGGGGGGAGCACAGATACGCAGTATTTT. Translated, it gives CASSPGGSTDTQYF.

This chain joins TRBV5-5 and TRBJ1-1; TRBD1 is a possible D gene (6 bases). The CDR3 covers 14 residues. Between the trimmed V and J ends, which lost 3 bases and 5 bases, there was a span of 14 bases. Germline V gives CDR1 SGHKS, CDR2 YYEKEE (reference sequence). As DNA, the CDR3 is TGTGCCAGCAGCTCACGACGGGACAATACTGAAGCTTTCTTT. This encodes CASSSRRDNTEAFF.

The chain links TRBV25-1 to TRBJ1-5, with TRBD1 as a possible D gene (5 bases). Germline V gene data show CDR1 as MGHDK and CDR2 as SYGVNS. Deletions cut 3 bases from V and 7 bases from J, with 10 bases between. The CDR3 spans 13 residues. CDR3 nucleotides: TGTGCCAGCAGTGACGGAGGGGAACAGCCCCAGCATTTT. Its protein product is CASSDGGEQPQHF. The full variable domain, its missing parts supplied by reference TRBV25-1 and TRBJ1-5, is EADIYQTPRYLVIGTGKKITLECSQTMGHDKMYWYQQDPGMELHLIHYSYGVNSTEKGDLSSESTVSRIRTEHFPLTLESARPSHTSQYLCASSDGGEQPQHFGDGTRLSIL.

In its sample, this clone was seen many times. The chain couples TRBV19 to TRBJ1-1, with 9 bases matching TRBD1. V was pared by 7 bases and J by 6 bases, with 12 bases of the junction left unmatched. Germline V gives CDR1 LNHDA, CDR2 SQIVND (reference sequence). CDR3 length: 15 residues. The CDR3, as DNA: TGTGCCAGTATCCCCTCGACAGGGGGGTTCTCTGAAGCTTTCTTT. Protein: CASIPSTGGFSEAFF.

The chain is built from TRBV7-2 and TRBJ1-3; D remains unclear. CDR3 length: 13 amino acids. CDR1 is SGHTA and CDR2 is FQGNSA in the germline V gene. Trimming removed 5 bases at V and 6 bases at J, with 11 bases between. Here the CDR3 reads CASSPSLANTIYF. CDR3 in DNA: TGTGCCAGCAGCCCGTCTCTGGCAAACACCATATATTTT.

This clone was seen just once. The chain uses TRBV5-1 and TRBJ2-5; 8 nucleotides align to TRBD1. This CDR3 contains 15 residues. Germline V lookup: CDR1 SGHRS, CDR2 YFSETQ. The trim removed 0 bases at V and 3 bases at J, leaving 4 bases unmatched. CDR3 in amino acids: CASSLGRTGKETQYF. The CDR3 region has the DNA TGCGCCAGCAGCTTGGGGAGGACAGGGAAAGAGACCCAGTACTTC.

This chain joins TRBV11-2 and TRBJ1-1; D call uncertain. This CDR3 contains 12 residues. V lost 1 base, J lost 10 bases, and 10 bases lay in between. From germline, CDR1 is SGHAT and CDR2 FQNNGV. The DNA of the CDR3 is TGTGCCAGCAGCTTAGCCCCAGGCGTAGCTTTCTTT. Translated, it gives CASSLAPGVAFF.

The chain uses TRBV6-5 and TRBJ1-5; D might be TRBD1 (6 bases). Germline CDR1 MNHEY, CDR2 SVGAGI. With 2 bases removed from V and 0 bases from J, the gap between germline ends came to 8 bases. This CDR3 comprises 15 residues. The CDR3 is CASSYAGDSNQPQHF. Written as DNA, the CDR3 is TGTGCCAGCAGTTACGCAGGGGATAGCAATCAGCCCCAGCATTTT.

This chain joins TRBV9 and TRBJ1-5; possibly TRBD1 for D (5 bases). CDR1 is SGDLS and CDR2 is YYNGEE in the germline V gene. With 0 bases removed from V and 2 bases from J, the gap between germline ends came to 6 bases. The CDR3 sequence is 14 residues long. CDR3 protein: CASSVAGGNQPQHF. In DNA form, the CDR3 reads TGTGCCAGCAGCGTAGCGGGGGGCAATCAGCCCCAGCATTTT.

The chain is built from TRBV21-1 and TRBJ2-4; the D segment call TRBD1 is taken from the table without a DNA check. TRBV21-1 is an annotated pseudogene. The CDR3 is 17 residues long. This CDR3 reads CASSKSRGYIAKNIQYF. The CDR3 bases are TGTGCCAGCAGCAAATCCAGGGGCTACATAGCCAAAAACATTCAGTACTTC.

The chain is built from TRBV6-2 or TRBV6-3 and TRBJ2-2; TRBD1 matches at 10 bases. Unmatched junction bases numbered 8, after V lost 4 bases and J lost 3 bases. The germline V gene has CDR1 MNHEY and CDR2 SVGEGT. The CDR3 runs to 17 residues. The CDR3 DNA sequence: TGTGCCAGCAGTTCCATGACAGGGGGCAGTTACACCGGGGAGCTGTTTTTT. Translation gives CASSSMTGGSYTGELFF.

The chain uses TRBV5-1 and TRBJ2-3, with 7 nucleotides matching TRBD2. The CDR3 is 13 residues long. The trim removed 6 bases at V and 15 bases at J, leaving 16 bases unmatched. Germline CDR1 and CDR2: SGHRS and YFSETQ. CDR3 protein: CASTGGLPAKVYF. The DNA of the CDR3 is TGCGCCAGCACTGGGGGACTACCCGCGAAAGTATATTTT.

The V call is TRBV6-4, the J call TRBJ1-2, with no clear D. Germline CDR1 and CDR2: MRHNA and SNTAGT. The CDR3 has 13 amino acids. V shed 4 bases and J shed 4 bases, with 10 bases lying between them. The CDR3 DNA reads TGTGCCAGCAGTGCAGGCAGCGGCTATGGCTACACCTTC. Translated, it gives CASSAGSGYGYTF.

Here the CDR3 reads CASMSGLNYGYTF. For the CDR3, the DNA is TGTGCCAGCATGTCGGGACTTAACTATGGCTACACCTTC. The V call is TRBV27, the J call TRBJ1-2; D possibly corresponds to TRBD1 (5 bases). Germline CDR1 reads MNHEY; CDR2 reads SMNVEV (reference sequence). Between the trimmed V and J ends, which lost 7 bases and 1 base, there was a span of 10 bases. CDR3 length: 13 amino acids.

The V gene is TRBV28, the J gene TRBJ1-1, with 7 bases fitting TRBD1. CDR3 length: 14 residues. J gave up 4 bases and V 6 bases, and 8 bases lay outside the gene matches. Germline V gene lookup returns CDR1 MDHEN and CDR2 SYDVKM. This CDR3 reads CASSFLAGGTEAFF. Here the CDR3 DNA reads TGTGCCAGCAGCTTTCTAGCAGGGGGCACTGAAGCTTTCTTT.

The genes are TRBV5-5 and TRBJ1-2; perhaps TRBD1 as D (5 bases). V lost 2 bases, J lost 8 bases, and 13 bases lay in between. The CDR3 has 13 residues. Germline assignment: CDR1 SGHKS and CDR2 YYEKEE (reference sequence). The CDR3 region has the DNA TGTGCCAGCAGCTTACAGGATCGAAGCGGCTACACCTTC. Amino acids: CASSLQDRSGYTF.